Following are 16 T cell receptor beta chains from one sample sequenced in a study of molecular identifiers for immune sequencing clone quantification (dated by TCRdb to the late 2010s). The library was produced with PCR. Sequencing was performed on an Illumina HiSeq 4000. TCRdb itself trimmed the public reads at Q25 with fastp, ran MiXCR and retained productive beta chains. One record per CDR3 amino acid sequence lists the most common genes and DNA. This sample comprises a few hundred thousand distinct CDR3 sequences, around a fifth of them detected only once. Clones ranked in the top ten supply approximately 0.8% of the sample. Sequencing used naive CD8+ T cells from blood, with Jurkat cell RNA spiked in. Per the publication, the cell subset or site label means: FACS-sorted CD8+CD4-CCR7+CD45RA+ naive T cells. These receptor sequences come from a human donor in good health. Some libraries in this study had Jurkat cell RNA spiked in.

This clonotype was recorded many times. The chain links TRBV10-3 to TRBJ2-3; maybe TRBD2 (6 bases). The germline CDR1 and CDR2 sequences are ENHRY and SYGVKD. This CDR3 is built from 15 residues. V was clipped by 4 bases and J by 6 bases, with 17 bases between them. The CDR3, as DNA: TGTGCCATCAGTGGAACGGGCGGGGTAGCCGATACGCAGTATTTT. Translated, it gives CAISGTGGVADTQYF.

This clonotype was observed at least ten times. The chain links TRBV20-1 to TRBJ1-1; D unclear. The CDR3 length is 14 residues. The V end was cut by 4 bases, the J end by 1 base, with 13 bases between. CDR1 is DFQATT, CDR2 SNEGSKA, per germline (reference sequence). For the CDR3, the DNA is TGCAGTGCTAATCTTGCACAGACGAACACTGAAGCTTTCTTT. Its protein is CSANLAQTNTEAFF.

The J gene is TRBJ2-5, the V gene TRBV20-1, with D maybe TRBD1 (6 bases). CDR1 is DFQATT, CDR2 SNEGSKA, per germline (reference sequence). The CDR3 has 14 residues. Trimming removed 3 bases from V and 2 bases from J, with 13 bases in between. This CDR3 reads CSASWFQGQETQYF. The CDR3 DNA reads TGCAGTGCTAGTTGGTTTCAGGGGCAAGAGACCCAGTACTTC.

This clonotype was recorded many times. CDR3 coding DNA: TGTGCCAGCACCGACGAAAGCAATCAGCCCCAGCATTTT. It specifies CASTDESNQPQHF. This chain joins TRBV28 and TRBJ1-5; D unclear. This CDR3 contains 13 residues. V was shortened by 7 bases and J by 1 base, with 8 bases between the two germline ends. CDR1 MDHEN and CDR2 SYDVKM come from the germline V gene. The entire variable domain, with the rest obtained from reference TRBV28 and TRBJ1-5, is as follows: DVKVTQSSRYLVKRTGEKVFLECVQDMDHENMFWYRQDPGLGLRLIYFSYDVKMKEKGDIPEGYSVSREKKERFSLILESASTNQTSMYLCASTDESNQPQHFGDGTRLSIL.

The sample holds a few counts of this clonotype. The chain employs TRBV6-5 and TRBJ2-1, with D possibly matching TRBD2 (5 bases). V lost 0 bases and J 2 bases, leaving 17 bases between the germline ends. The CDR3 spans 18 residues. The germline gives CDR1 MNHEY, CDR2 SVGAGI. The CDR3 spells CASSYSLVPGSPYNEQFF. The DNA of the CDR3 is TGTGCCAGCAGTTACTCCTTGGTACCGGGAAGTCCCTACAATGAGCAGTTCTTC.

The chain joins TRBV5-1 to TRBJ2-3, with 8 bases matching TRBD1. This CDR3 spans 14 amino acids. J was trimmed by 2 bases and V by 8 bases; bases with no gene match: 7. Germline assignment: CDR1 SGHRS and CDR2 YFSETQ. The CDR3 here is CASWTGPNTDTQYF. Here the CDR3 DNA reads TGCGCCAGTTGGACAGGGCCTAACACAGATACGCAGTATTTT.

Ten or more counts support this clonotype. V is TRBV28 and J is TRBJ1-2; a weak D match, TRBD1 (6 bases). Trimming pared 5 bases from V and 2 bases from J, leaving 18 bases between. The germline V gene encodes CDR1 MDHEN and CDR2 SYDVKM. The CDR3 sequence is 16 residues long. In DNA form, the CDR3 reads TGTGCCAGCAGTCCGCGTTGGGGGGCTGTGAACTATGGCTACACCTTC. This gives the protein CASSPRWGAVNYGYTF.

On this clonotype itself: A much larger clonotype is one base distant, so this may be a read error. The CDR3 carries no conserved terminal phenylalanine or tryptophan, so it likely arises from a read error. V usage is TRBV10-3 and J usage is TRBJ2-7; 7 bases are shared with TRBD1. CDR1 ENHRY and CDR2 SYGVKD come from the germline V gene. J gave up 0 bases and V 10 bases, and 15 bases lay outside the gene matches. The CDR3 extends over 16 amino acids. The CDR3 nucleotides read TGTGCCACTCATCAAACCGGTCGGGACAGCTCCTACGAGCAGTACCTC. Translated, it gives CATHQTGRDSSYEQYL.

V is TRBV20-1 and J is TRBJ2-7, with D possibly TRBD2 on 5 matching bases. Germline assignment: CDR1 DFQATT and CDR2 SNEGSKA (reference sequence). The CDR3 length is 14 residues. The V end lost 3 bases, the J end lost 0 bases, and 12 bases lay between the germline ends. The CDR3 spells CSARRVRVSYEQYF. In nucleotides, the CDR3 is TGCAGTGCTAGGAGGGTAAGAGTCTCCTACGAGCAGTACTTC.

This clonotype has just a few counts. This chain joins TRBV7-9 and TRBJ2-5; D uncertain. Germline V gene sequence: CDR1 SEHNR, CDR2 FQNEAQ (reference sequence). This CDR3 is 17 amino acids long. Trimming took 0 bases from V and 3 from J, leaving 17 bases between them. The CDR3 region has the DNA TGTGCCAGCAGCTTAGCCTCCGTTGTTTTGGGTAAAGAGACCCAGTACTTC. Translating gives CASSLASVVLGKETQYF. Full variable domain (missing parts from reference TRBV7-9 and TRBJ2-5): DTGVSQNPRHKITKRGQNVTFRCDPISEHNRLYWYRQTLGQGPEFLTYFQNEAQLEKSRLLSDRFSAERPKGSFSTLEIQRTEQGDSAMYLCASSLASVVLGKETQYFGPGTRLLVL.

The chain has TRBV11-2 and TRBJ1-1; D possibly corresponds to TRBD1 (5 bases). The germline V gene encodes CDR1 SGHAT and CDR2 FQNNGV. Trimming took off 5 bases at V and 0 bases at J, with 10 bases between the two ends. The CDR3 runs 14 residues. Here the CDR3 reads CASSPPGLNTEAFF. For the CDR3, the DNA is TGTGCCAGCAGCCCGCCGGGACTGAACACTGAAGCTTTCTTT.

For this clonotype: Since a much larger clone is just one base distant, this may be a read error. The chain links TRBV29-1 to TRBJ2-3; D unresolved. This CDR3 contains 10 residues. CDR1 SQVTM and CDR2 ANQGSEA come from the germline V gene. The chain's CDR3 is CSVQEDTQCF. The CDR3 DNA follows: TGCAGCGTCCAGGAAGATACGCAGTGTTTT.

This clonotype was picked up many times. The rearrangement links TRBV14 to TRBJ2-4; perhaps D is TRBD1 or TRBD2 (6 bases each). CDR1 is SGHDN, CDR2 FVKESK, per germline. The CDR3 has 18 residues. Trimming stripped 0 bases from V and 3 bases from J, with 18 bases between. Here the CDR3 DNA reads TGTGCCAGCAGCCAAGATGGGTTCGGGGGCTATGACAAAAACATTCAGTACTTC. Its protein is CASSQDGFGGYDKNIQYF.

In this sample, this clonotype turned up many times. For the CDR3, the DNA is TGCAGCGTTGATTTAGGGGGTAGCACAGATACGCAGTATTTT. Protein sequence: CSVDLGGSTDTQYF. The genes are TRBV29-1 and TRBJ2-3, with D possibly matching TRBD1 (6 bases). Germline-derived CDR1 and CDR2 are SQVTM and ANQGSEA. Deletions cut 3 bases from V and 0 bases from J, with 10 bases between. This CDR3 is 14 amino acids long.

The CDR3 nucleotides are TGTGCCAGCAGCCAAGAAGGTGGCGGGAGTACCACAGATACGCAGTATTTT. It translates to CASSQEGGGSTTDTQYF. V usage is TRBV4-2 and J usage is TRBJ2-3, with 7 bases fitting TRBD2. The V and J ends lost 0 bases and 2 bases, in that order; junction bases with no gene match: 8. In germline, CDR1 is LGHNA, CDR2 YNFKEQ. This CDR3 is 17 amino acids long.

In this sample, this clonotype turned up once. Given a much more abundant clone one base away, this may be a read error. The chain uses TRBV20-1 and TRBJ1-2; 10 nucleotides align to TRBD1. The length of the CDR3 is 13 residues. Germline lookup yields CDR1 DFQATT and CDR2 SNEGSKA (reference sequence). The CDR3 DNA reads TGCAGTGCTAGTGTGACAGGGGGCTATGGCCACACCTTC. It specifies CSASVTGGYGHTF.